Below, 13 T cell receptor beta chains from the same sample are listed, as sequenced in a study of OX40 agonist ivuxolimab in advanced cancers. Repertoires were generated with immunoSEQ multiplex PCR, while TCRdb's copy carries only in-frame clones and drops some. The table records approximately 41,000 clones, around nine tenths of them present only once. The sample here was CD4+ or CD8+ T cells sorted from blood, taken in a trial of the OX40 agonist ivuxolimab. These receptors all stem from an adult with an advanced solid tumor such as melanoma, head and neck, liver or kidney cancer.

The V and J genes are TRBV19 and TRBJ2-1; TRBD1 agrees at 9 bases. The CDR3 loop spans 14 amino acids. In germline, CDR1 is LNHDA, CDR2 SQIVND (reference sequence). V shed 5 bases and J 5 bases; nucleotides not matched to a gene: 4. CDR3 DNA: TGTGCCAGTAGTCCGAGGGACAGGGACAATGAGCAGTTCTTC. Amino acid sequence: CASSPRDRDNEQFF.

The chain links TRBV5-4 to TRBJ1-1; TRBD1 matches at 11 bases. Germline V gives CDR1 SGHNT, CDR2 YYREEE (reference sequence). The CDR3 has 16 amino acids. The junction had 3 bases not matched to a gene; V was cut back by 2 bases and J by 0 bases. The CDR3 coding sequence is TGTGCCAGCAGCTTACGGACAGGGGGCATGAACACTGAAGCTTTCTTT. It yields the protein CASSLRTGGMNTEAFF. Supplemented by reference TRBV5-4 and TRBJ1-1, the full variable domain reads ETGVTQSPTHLIKTRGQQVTLRCSSQSGHNTVSWYQQALGQGPQFIFQYYREEENGRGNFPPRFSGLQFPNYSSELNVNALELDDSALYLCASSLRTGGMNTEAFFGQGTRLTVV.

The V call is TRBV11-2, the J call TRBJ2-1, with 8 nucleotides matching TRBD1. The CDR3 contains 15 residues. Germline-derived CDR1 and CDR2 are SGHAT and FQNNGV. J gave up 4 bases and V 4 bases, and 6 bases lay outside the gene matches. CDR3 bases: TGTGCCAGCAGCTCCTCGGGACAGGTGTACAATGAGCAGTTCTTC. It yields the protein CASSSSGQVYNEQFF. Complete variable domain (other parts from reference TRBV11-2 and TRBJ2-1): EAGVAQSPRYKIIEKRQSVAFWCNPISGHATLYWYQQILGQGPKLLIQFQNNGVVDDSQLPKDRFSAERLKGVDSTLKIQPAKLEDSAVYLCASSSSGQVYNEQFFGPGTRLTVL.

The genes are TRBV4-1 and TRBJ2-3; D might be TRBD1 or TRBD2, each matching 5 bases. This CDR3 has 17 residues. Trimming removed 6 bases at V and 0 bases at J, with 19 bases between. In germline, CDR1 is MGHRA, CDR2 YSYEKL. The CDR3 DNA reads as TGCGCCAGCAGGGGTGGCGAGGGGCTTCCAAGCACAGATACGCAGTATTTT. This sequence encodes CASRGGEGLPSTDTQYF.

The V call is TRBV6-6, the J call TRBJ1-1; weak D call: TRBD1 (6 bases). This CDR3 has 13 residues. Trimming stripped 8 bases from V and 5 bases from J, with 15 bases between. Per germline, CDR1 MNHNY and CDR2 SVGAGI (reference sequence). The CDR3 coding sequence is TGTGCCAGCGGCTCTGGGAGGGGGACTGAAGCTTTCTTT. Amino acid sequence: CASGSGRGTEAFF.

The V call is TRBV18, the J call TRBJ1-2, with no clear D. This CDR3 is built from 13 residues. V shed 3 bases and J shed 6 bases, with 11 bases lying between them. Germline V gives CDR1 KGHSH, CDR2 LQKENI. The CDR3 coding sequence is TGTGCCAGCTCACCTGAGACGGTAAATGGCTACACCTTC. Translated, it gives CASSPETVNGYTF.

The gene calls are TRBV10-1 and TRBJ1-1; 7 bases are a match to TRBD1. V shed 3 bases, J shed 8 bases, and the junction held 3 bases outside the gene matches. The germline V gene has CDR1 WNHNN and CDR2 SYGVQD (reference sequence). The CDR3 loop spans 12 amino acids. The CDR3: CASSDGQAEAFF. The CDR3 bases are TGCGCCAGCAGTGATGGACAGGCCGAAGCTTTCTTT.

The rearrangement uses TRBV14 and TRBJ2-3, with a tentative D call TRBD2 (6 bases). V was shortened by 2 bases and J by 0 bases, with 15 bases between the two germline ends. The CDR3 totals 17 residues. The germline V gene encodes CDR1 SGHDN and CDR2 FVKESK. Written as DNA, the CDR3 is TGTGCCAGCAGCCAAATAGGGACTTTCTCTAGCACAGATACGCAGTATTTT. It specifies CASSQIGTFSSTDTQYF.

CDR3 nucleotides: TGTGCCAGCAGCTTAGCCCTAAACACCGGGGAGCTGTTTTTT. It codes for CASSLALNTGELFF. The chain combines TRBV11-2 with TRBJ2-2; D remains unclear. Per germline, CDR1 SGHAT and CDR2 FQNNGV. Trimming shortened V by 1 base and J by 2 bases, and 5 bases separated the two germline ends. This CDR3 is 14 amino acids long.

The CDR3 DNA is TGTGCCAGCTCACCAGACAGGGTCTCCTACGAGCAGTACTTC. Its protein is CASSPDRVSYEQYF. The genes are TRBV18 and TRBJ2-7, with TRBD1 matching 7 bases. Germline loops: CDR1 KGHSH, CDR2 LQKENI. Trimming at V came to 2 bases and at J to 0 bases, leaving 1 base not matched to a gene. This CDR3 has 14 residues.

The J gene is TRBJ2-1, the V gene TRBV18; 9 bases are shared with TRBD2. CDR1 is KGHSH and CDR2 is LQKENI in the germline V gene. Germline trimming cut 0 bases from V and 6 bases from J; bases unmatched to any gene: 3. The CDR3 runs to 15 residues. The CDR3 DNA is TGTGCCAGCTCACCACCGGTGCGGGGGGGCAATGAGCAGTTCTTC. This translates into CASSPPVRGGNEQFF.

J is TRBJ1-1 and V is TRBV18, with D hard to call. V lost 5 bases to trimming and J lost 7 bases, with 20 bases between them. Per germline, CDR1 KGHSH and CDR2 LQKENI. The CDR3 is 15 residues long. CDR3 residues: CASSAGETAAGEAFF. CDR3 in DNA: TGTGCCAGCTCAGCCGGCGAAACGGCCGCTGGTGAAGCTTTCTTT.

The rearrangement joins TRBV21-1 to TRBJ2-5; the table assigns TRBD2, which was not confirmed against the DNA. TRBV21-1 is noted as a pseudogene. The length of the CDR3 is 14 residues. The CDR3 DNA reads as TGTGCCAGCACTCGACTAGCGGCCCAAGAGACCCAGTACTTC. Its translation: CASTRLAAQETQYF.